This paragraph covers one TCR beta chain sequence. The sample comes from a study of blood T cell repertoires in COVID-19. Study summary: From the United States, Italy and Spain came samples of acute and convalescent COVID-19. The cDNA or gDNA used as material had been derived from T cells, B-cell-depleted T cells, or PBMCs.

Methods used by the authors: Reference gene primers were amplified, and this amplification served to estimate nucleated cell counts. Profiling relied on immunoSEQ multiplex PCR, and the TCRdb table lists in-frame clones only, not all of them. V and J calls and clone size come straight from that table; D and trimming were deduced from the DNA. The sample has approximately 400,000 clones, 81% seen once. Germline V lookup: CDR1 MNHEY, CDR2 SMNVEV (reference sequence). This CDR3 comprises 14 residues. The J segment lost 6 bases and the V segment lost 6 bases, leaving 6 bases of the junction unmatched. The source material was peripheral blood. The sequence derives from a human donor with acute or convalescent COVID-19. The donor label of this sample is uncertain. The chain links TRBV27 to TRBJ2-1; 9 nucleotides align to TRBD1. DNA of the CDR3: TGTGCCAGCAGGGGGACAGGGAGGTTCAATGAGCAGTTCTTC. This translates into CASRGTGRFNEQFF.